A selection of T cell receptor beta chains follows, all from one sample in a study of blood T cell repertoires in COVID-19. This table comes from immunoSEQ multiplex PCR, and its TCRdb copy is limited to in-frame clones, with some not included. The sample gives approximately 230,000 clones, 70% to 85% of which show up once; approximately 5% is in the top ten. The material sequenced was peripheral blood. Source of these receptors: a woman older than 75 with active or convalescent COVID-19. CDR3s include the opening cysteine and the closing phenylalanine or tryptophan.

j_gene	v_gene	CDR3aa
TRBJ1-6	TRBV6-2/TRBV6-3	CASSYGRVNSPLHF
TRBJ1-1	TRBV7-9	CASSLERHNTEAFF
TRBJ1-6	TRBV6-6	CASSTGQGGSPLHF
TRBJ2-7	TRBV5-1	CASSLSSYEQYF
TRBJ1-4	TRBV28	CASSSQGAANEKLFF
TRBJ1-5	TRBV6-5	CASRDTGVTNQPQHF
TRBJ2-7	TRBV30	CACTTGTEQYF
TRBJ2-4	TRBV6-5	CASRPMDRENIQYF
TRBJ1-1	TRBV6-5	CASSYGQGGTEAFF
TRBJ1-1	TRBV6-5	CATSGGRVAFF
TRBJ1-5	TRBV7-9	CASRTDSNQPQHF
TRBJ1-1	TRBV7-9	CASSLVLRGSVTEAFF
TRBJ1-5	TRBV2	CASRKTGGYSNQPQHF
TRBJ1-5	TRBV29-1	CSVVTGVNQPQHF
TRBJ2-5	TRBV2	CASRGGSRGTQYF
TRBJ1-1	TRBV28	CASRPGGRNTEAFF
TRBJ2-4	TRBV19	CASSGSLAVNIQYF
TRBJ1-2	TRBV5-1	CASSSPGQGMVNYGYTF
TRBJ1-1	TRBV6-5	CASSYLGGFEAFF
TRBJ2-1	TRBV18	CASSPPAGGSGNEQFF